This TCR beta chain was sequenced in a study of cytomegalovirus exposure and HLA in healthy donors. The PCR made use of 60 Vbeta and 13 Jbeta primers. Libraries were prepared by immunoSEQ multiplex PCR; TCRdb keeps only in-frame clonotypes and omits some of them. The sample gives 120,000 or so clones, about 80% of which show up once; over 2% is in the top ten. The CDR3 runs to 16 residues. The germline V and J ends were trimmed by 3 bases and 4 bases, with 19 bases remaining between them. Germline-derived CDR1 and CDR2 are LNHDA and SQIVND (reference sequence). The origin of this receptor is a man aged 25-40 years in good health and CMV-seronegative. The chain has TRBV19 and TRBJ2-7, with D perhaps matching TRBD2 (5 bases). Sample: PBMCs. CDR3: CASSIPRGKNGYEQYF. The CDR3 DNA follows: TGTGCCAGTAGTATTCCCCGGGGAAAGAACGGTTACGAGCAGTACTTC.